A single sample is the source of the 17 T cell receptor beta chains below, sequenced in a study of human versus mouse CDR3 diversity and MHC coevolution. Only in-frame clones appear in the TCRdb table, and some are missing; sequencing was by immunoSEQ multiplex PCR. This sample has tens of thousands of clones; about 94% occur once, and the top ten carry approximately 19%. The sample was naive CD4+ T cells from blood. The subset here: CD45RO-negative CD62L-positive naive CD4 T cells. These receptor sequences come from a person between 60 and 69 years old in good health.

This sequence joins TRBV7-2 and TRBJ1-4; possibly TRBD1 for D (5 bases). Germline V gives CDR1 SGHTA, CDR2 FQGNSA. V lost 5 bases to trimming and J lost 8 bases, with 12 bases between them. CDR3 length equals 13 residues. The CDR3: CASSPPWGEKLFF. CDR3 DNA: TGTGCCAGCAGCCCCCCCTGGGGCGAAAAACTGTTTTTT.

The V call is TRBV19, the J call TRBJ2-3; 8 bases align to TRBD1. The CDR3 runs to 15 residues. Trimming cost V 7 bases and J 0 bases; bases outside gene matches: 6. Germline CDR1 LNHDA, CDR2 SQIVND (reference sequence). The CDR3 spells CASTDRGPSTDTQYF. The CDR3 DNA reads TGTGCCAGTACCGACAGGGGCCCTAGCACAGATACGCAGTATTTT.

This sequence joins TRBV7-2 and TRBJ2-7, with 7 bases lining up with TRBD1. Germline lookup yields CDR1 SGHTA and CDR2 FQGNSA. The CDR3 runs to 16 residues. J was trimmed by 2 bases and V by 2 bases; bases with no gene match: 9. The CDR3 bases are TGTGCCAGCAGCTTATCCGGACAGGAACCCACCTACGAGCAGTACTTC. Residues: CASSLSGQEPTYEQYF.

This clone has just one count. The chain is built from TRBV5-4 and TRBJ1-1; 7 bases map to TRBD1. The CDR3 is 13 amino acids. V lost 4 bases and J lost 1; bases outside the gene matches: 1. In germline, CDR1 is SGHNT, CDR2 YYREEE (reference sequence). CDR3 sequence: CASSRTGNTEAFF. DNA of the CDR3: TGTGCCAGCAGCCGGACAGGGAACACTGAAGCTTTCTTT.

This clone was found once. The CDR3 DNA reads as TGCGCCAGCAGCTTGGCGCCGGGTAACACCGGGGAGCTGTTTTTT. It yields the protein CASSLAPGNTGELFF. V is TRBV5-1 and J is TRBJ2-2; D is undetermined. The V end was cut by 0 bases, the J end by 2 bases, with 8 bases between. CDR3 length: 15 amino acids. Germline V CDR1 and CDR2: SGHRS, YFSETQ.

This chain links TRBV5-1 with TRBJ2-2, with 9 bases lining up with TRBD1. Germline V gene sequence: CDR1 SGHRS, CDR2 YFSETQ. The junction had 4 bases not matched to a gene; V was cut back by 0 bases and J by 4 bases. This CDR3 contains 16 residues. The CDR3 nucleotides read TGCGCCAGCAGCTTGGGGACAGGGGTGAGCACCGGGGAGCTGTTTTTT. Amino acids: CASSLGTGVSTGELFF.

As DNA, the CDR3 is TGTGCCAGCAGCCAACGACAGGGGGTGTACAATGAGCAGTTCTTC. Its protein is CASSQRQGVYNEQFF. The chain links TRBV7-9 to TRBJ2-1; 9 bases match TRBD1. Germline V gene lookup returns CDR1 SEHNR and CDR2 FQNEAQ (reference sequence). CDR3 length: 15 residues. V shed 5 bases and J 4 bases; nucleotides not matched to a gene: 6. The entire variable domain, with the rest obtained from reference TRBV7-9 and TRBJ2-1, is as follows: DTGVSQNPRHKITKRGQNVTFRCDPISEHNRLYWYRQTLGQGPEFLTYFQNEAQLEKSRLLSDRFSAERPKGSFSTLEIQRTEQGDSAMYLCASSQRQGVYNEQFFGPGTRLTVL.

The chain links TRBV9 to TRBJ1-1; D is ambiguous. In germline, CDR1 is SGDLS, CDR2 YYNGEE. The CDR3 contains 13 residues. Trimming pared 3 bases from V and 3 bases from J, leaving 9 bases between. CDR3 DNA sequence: TGTGCCAGCAGCGCCCACGTAGACACTGAAGCTTTCTTT. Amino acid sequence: CASSAHVDTEAFF.

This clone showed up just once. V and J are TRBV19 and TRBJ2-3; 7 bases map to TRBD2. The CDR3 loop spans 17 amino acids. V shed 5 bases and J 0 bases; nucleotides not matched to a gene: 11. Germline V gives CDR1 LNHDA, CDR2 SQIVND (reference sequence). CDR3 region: CASSPPGGRGSTDTQYF. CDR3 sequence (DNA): TGTGCCAGTAGTCCCCCTGGCGGGAGAGGTAGCACAGATACGCAGTATTTT.

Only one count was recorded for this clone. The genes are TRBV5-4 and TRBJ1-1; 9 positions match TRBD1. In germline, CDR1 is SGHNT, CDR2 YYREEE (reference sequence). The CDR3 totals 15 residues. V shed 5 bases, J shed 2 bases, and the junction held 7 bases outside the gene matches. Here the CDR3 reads CASSIPGQGNTEAFF. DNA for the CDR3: TGTGCCAGCAGTATCCCGGGACAGGGTAACACTGAAGCTTTCTTT.

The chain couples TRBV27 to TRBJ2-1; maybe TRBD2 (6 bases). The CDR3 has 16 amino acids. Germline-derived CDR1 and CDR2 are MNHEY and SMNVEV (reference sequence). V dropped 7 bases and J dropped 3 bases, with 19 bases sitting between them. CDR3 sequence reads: CASIRRASENYNEQFF. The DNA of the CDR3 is TGTGCCAGCATCCGGAGGGCTAGCGAGAACTACAATGAGCAGTTCTTC.

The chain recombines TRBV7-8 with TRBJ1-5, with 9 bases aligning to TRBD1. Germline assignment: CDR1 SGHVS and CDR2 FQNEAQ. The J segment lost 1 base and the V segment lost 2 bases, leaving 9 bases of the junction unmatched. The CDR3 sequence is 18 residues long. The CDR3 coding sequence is TGTGCCAGCAGCTTATGGGGGACAGGGTCTGGCAGCAATCAGCCCCAGCATTTT. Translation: CASSLWGTGSGSNQPQHF.

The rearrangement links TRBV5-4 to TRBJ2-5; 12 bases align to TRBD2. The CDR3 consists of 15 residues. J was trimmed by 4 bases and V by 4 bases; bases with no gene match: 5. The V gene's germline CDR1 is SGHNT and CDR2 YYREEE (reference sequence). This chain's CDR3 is CASSRTSGNIETQYF. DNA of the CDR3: TGTGCCAGCAGCCGGACTAGCGGGAATATAGAGACCCAGTACTTC.

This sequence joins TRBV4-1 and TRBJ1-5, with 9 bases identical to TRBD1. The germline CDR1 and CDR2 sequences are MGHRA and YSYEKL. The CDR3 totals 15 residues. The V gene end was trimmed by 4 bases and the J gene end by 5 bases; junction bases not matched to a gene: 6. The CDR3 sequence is CASSPGTGRDQPQHF. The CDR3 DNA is TGCGCCAGCAGCCCTGGGACAGGGCGAGATCAGCCCCAGCATTTT.

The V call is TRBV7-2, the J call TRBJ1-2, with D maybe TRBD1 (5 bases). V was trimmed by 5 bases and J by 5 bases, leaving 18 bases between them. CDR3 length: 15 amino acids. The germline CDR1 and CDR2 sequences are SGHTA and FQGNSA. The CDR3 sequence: CASSPWTGGGYGYTF. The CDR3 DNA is TGTGCCAGCAGCCCCTGGACTGGGGGGGGTTATGGCTACACCTTC.

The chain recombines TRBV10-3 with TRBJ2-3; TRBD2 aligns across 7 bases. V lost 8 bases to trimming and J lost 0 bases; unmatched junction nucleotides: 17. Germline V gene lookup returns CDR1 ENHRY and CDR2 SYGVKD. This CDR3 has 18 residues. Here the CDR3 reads CAISIELAGSTSTDTQYF. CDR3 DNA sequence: TGTGCCATCTCGATAGAGTTAGCGGGTTCCACTAGCACAGATACGCAGTATTTT.

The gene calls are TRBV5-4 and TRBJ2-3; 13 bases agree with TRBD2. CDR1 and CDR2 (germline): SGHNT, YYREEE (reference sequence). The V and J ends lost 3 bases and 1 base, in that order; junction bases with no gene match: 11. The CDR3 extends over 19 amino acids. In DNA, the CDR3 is TGTGCCAGCAGCTCGCCCGGGACTAGCGGGGCAACCGGCACAGATACGCAGTATTTT. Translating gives CASSSPGTSGATGTDTQYF.